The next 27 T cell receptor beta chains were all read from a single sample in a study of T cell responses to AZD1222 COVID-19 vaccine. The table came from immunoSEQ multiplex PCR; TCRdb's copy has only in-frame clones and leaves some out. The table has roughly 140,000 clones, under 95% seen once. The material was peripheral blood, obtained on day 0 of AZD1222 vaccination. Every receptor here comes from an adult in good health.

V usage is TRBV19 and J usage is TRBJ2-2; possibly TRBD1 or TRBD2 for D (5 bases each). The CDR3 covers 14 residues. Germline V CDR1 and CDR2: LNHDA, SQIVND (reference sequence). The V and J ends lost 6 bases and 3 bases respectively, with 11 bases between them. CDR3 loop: CASRGDRDTGELFF. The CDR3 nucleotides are TGTGCCAGTAGGGGGGACCGAGACACCGGGGAGCTGTTTTTT. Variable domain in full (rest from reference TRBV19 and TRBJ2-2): DGGITQSPKYLFRKEGQNVTLSCEQNLNHDAMYWYRQDPGQGLRLIYYSQIVNDFQKGDIAEGYSVSREKKESFPLTVTSAQKNPTAFYLCASRGDRDTGELFFGEGSRLTVL.

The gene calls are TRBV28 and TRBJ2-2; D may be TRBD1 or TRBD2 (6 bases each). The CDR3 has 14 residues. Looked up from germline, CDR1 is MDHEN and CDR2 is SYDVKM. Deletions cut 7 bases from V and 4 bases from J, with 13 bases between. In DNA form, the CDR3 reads TGTGCCAGCACCACTGAGGGGGGCACCGGGGAGCTGTTTTTT. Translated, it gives CASTTEGGTGELFF.

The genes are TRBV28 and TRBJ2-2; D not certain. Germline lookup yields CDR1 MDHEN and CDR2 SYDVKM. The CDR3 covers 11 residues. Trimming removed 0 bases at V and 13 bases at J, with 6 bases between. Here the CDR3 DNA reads TGTGCCAGCAGTTTATGGGGTTGGCTGTTTTTT. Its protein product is CASSLWGWLFF.

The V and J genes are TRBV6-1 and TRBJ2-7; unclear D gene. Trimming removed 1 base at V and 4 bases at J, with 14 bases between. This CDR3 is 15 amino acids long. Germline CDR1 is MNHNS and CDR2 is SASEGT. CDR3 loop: CASSEGALGPYEQYF. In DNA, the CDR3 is TGTGCCAGCAGTGAAGGGGCCCTCGGCCCTTACGAGCAGTACTTC.

The CDR3 DNA reads as TGTGCCAGCAGCGACGGGACAGAGAATGAAAAACTGTTTTTT. This sequence encodes CASSDGTENEKLFF. The chain employs TRBV5-6 and TRBJ1-4; 7 bases agree with TRBD1. The CDR3 loop spans 14 amino acids. J was trimmed by 5 bases and V by 4 bases; bases with no gene match: 5. Germline V gives CDR1 SGHDT, CDR2 YYEEEE.

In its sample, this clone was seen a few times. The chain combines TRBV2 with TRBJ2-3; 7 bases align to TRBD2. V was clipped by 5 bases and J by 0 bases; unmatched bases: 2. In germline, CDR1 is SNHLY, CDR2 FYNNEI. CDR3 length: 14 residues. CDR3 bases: TGTGCCAGCAGTCTGGGGGGGAGCACAGATACGCAGTATTTT. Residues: CASSLGGSTDTQYF.

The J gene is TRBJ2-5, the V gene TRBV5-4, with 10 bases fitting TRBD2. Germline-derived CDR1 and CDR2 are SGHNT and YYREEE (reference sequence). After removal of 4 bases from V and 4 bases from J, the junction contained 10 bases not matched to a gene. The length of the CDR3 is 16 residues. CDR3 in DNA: TGTGCCAGCAGCCCCGTGAGGAGCGGGAGGGGAGAGACCCAGTACTTC. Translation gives CASSPVRSGRGETQYF.

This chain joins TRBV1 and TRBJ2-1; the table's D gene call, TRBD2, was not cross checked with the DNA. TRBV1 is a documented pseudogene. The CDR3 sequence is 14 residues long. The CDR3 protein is CTSSPQGGSNEQFF. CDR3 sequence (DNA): TGCACCAGCAGCCCCCAGGGCGGGAGCAATGAGCAGTTCTTC.

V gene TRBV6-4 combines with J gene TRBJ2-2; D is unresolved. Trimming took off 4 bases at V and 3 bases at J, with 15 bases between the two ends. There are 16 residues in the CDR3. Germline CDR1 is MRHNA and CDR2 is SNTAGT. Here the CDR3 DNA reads TGTGCCAGCAGTGCCAAGCTTACGATGTACACCGGGGAGCTGTTTTTT. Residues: CASSAKLTMYTGELFF.

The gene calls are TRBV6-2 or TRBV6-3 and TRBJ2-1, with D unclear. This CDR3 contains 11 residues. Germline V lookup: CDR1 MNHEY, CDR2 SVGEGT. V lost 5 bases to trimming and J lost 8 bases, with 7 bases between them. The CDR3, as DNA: TGTGCCAGCAGTACATGGGATGAGCAGTTCTTC. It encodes CASSTWDEQFF.

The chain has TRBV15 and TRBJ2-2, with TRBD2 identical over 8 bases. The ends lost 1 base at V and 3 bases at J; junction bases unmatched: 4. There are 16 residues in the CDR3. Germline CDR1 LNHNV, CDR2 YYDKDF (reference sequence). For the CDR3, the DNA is TGTGCCACCAGCAGAGCCTACGGGGGGGACACCGGGGAGCTGTTTTTT. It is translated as CATSRAYGGDTGELFF.

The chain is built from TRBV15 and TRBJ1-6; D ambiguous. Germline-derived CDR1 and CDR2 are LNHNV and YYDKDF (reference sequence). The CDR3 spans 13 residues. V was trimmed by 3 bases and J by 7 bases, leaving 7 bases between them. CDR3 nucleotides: TGTGCCACCAGCAGGGGGTTCAATTCACCCCTCCACTTT. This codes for CATSRGFNSPLHF.

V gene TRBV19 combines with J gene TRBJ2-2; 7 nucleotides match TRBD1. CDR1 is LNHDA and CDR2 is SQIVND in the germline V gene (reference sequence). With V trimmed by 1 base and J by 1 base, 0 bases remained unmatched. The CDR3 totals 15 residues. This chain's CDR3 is CASSIGTGNTGELFF. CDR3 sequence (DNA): TGTGCCAGTAGTATAGGGACAGGGAACACCGGGGAGCTGTTTTTT.

CDR3 protein: CASSYSASGRFWEQFF. The CDR3 nucleotides are TGTGCCAGCAGTTACTCAGCTAGCGGGAGGTTTTGGGAGCAGTTCTTC. The chain couples TRBV6-5 to TRBJ2-1; 11 bases agree with TRBD2. CDR3 size: 16 residues. Trimming took 0 bases from V and 10 from J; bases not matched to a gene: 8. Germline V gene lookup returns CDR1 MNHEY and CDR2 SVGAGI.

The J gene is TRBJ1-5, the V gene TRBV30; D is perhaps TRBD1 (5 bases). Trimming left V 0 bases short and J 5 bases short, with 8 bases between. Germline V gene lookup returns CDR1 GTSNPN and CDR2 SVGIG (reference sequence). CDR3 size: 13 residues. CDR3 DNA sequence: TGTGCCTGGAGTGTATCCAGGGATCAGCCCCAGCATTTT. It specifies CAWSVSRDQPQHF.

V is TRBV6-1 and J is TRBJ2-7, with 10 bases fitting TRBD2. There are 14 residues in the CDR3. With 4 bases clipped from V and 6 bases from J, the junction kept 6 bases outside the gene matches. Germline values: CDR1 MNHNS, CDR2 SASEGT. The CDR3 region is CASSAAGGVREQYF. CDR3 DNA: TGTGCCAGCAGTGCAGCGGGAGGGGTGCGCGAGCAGTACTTC.

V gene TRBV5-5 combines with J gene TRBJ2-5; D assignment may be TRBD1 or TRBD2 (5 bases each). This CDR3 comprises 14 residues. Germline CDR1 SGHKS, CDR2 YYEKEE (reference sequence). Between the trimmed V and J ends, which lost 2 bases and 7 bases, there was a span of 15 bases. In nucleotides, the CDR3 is TGTGCCAGCAGCTTAGAGACTGGTGGGGGGACCCAGTACTTC. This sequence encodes CASSLETGGGTQYF.

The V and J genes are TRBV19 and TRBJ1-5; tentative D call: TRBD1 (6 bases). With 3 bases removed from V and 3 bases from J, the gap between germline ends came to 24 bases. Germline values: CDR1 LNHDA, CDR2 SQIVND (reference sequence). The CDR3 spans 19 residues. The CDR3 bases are TGTGCCAGTAGTATCCCTTCCCAACAGGGCTGGGGTCTCAATCAGCCCCAGCATTTT. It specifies CASSIPSQQGWGLNQPQHF.

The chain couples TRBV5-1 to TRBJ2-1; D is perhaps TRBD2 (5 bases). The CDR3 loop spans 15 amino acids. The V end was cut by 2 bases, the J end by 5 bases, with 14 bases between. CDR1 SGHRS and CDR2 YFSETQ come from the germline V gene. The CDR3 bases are TGCGCCAGCAGCTTCATCTTAGCGAGGGACAATGAGCAGTTCTTC. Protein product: CASSFILARDNEQFF.

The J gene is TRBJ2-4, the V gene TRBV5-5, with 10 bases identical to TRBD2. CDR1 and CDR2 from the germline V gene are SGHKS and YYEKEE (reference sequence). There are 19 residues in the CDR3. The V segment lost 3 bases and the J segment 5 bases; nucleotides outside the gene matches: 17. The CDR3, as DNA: TGTGCCAGCAGCTCGCACCCTGGACTAGCGGCCTCCCTAGAAAACATTCAGTACTTC. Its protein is CASSSHPGLAASLENIQYF.

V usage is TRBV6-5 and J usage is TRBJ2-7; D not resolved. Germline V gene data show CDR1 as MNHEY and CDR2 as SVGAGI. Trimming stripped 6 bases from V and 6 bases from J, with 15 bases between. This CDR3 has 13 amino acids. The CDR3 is CASSPNKWGEQYF. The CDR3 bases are TGTGCCAGCAGCCCCAACAAATGGGGCGAGCAGTACTTC.

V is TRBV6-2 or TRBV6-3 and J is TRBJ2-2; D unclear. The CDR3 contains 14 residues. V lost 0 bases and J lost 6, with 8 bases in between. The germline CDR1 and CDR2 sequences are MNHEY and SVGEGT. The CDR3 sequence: CASSYSASPGELFF. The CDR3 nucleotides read TGTGCCAGCAGTTACTCTGCCTCCCCCGGGGAGCTGTTTTTT.

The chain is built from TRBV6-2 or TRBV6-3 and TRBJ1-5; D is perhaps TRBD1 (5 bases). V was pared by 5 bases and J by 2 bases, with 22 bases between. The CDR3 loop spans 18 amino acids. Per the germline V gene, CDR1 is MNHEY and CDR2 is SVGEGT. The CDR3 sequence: CASSTRGRAGGGNQPQHF. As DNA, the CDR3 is TGTGCCAGCAGTACTCGGGGGAGGGCAGGTGGGGGCAATCAGCCCCAGCATTTT.

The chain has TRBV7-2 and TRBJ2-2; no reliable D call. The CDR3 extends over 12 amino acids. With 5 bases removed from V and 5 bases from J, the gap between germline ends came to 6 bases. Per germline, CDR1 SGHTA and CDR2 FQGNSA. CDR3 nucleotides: TGTGCCAGCAGCCTCTCGACCGGGGAGCTGTTTTTT. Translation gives CASSLSTGELFF. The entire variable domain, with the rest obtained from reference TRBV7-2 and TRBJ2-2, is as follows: GAGVSQSPSNKVTEKGKDVELRCDPISGHTALYWYRQSLGQGLEFLIYFQGNSAPDKSGLPSDRFSAERTGGSVSTLTIQRTQQEDSAVYLCASSLSTGELFFGEGSRLTVL.

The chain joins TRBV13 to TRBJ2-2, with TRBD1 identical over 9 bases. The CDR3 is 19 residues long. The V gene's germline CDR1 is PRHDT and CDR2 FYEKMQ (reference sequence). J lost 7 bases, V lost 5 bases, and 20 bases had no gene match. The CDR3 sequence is CASSPRPYRGRGFNGELFF. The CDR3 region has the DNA TGTGCCAGCAGCCCCCGCCCCTACAGGGGGCGAGGATTTAACGGGGAGCTGTTTTTT.

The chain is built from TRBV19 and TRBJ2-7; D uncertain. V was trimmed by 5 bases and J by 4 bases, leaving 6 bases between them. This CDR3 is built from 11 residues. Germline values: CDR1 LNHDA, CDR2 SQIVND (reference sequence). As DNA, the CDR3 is TGTGCCAGTAGTGCTTCATACGAGCAGTACTTC. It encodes CASSASYEQYF.

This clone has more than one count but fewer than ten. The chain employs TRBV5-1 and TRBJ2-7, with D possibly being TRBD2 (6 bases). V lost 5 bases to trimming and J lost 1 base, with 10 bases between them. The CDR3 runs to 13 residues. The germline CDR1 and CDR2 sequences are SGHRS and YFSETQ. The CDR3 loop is CASRAGTSYEQYF. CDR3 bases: TGCGCCAGCAGGGCCGGGACTTCCTACGAGCAGTACTTC.